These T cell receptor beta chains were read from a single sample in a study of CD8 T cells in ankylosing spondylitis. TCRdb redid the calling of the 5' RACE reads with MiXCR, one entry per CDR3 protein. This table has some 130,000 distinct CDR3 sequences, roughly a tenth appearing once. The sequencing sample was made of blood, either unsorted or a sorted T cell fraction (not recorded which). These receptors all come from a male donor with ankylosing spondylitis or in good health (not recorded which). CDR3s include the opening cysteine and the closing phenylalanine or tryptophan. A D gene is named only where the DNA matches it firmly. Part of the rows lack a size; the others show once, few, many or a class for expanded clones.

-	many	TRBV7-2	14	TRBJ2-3	TGTGCCAGCAGCCCCTCTTATAGCACAGATACGCAGTATTTT	CASSPSYSTDTQYF
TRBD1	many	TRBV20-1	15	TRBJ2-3	TGCAGTGCTAGTTCGTGGGGACAGGGAAAAGATACGCAGTATTTT	CSASSWGQGKDTQYF
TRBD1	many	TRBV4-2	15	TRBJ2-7	TGTGCCAGCAGCCTGAGACAGGGGGCGAGCTACGAGCAGTACTTC	CASSLRQGASYEQYF
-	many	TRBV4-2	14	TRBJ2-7	TGTGCCAGCAGCCGAGGGCCGGAAGCCTACGAGCAGTACTTC	CASSRGPEAYEQYF
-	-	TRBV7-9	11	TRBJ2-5	TGTGCCAGCAGCTTATGGGCAACCCAGTACTTC	CASSLWATQYF
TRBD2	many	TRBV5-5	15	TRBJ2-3	TGTGCCAGCCCCCCGGGAGGGAGTGTGGCAGATACGCAGTATTTT	CASPPGGSVADTQYF
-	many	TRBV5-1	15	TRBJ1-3	TGCGCCAGCAGCTCCGGGTCAGACTCTGGAAACACCATATATTTT	CASSSGSDSGNTIYF
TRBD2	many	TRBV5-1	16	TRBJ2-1	TGCGCCAGCAGCCAAGGACATCCTAGCGGGACAAATGAGCAGTTCTTC	CASSQGHPSGTNEQFF
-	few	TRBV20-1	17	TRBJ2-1	TGCTGTGCCCGGAGGGTCTGGGGGCAGGGGCTCGACAATGAGCAGTTCTTC	CCARRVWGQGLDNEQFF
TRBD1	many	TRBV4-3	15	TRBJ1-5	TGCGCCAGCAGCCAAGATCGCGGACAGGATCAGCCCCAGCATTTT	CASSQDRGQDQPQHF
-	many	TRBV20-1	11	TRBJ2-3	TGCAGTGGGAGTGTTTCTGATACGCAGTATTTT	CSGSVSDTQYF
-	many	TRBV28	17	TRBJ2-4	TGTGCCAGCAGTTCAATGAGTGGGGGCACGGCCAAAAACATTCAGTACTTC	CASSSMSGGTAKNIQYF
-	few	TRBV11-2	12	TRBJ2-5	TGTGCCAGCAGCTTAAGTATCAAGACCCAGTACTTC	CASSLSIKTQYF
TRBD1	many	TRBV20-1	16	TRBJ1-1	TGCAGTGCTAGAGATCTAGAAGGGACAGGGCATTATGAAGCTTTCTTT	CSARDLEGTGHYEAFF
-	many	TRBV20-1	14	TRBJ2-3	TGCAGTGCTAGGCCGGACTGGACCACAGATACGCAGTATTTT	CSARPDWTTDTQYF
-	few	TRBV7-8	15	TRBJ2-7	TGTGCCAGCAGCTTAGCAGTTGGGGGTCGCAACGAGCAGTACTTC	CASSLAVGGRNEQYF
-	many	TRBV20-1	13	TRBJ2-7	TGCAGTGCTAAAAAGACAGGTCCCGGTGAGCAGTACTTC	CSAKKTGPGEQYF
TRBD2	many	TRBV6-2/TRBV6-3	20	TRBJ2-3	TGTGCCAGCAGTTACTCGAAGTTCGCGGGAGGGGTGTCGTTCACAGATACGCAGTATTTT	CASSYSKFAGGVSFTDTQYF
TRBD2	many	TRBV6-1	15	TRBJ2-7	TGTGCCAGCAGTCGACTAGCGGGAGGGCTCTACGAGCAGTACTTC	CASSRLAGGLYEQYF
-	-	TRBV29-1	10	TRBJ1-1	TGCAGCGCGGGGGGCTGGTTTCGGTTCTTT	CSAGGWFRFF
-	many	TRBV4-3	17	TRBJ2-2	TGCGCCAGCAGCCAAGAGGCCCGATCAGCGTTGCGGGGGGAGCTGTTTTTT	CASSQEARSALRGELFF
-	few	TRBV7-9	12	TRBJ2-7	TGTGCCAGCAGACCATCTAGCGAAGAGCAGTACTTC	CASRPSSEEQYF
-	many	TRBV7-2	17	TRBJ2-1	TGTGCCAGCAGCTTACAGGGAAACCCGGGAACCTACAATGAGCAGTTCTTC	CASSLQGNPGTYNEQFF
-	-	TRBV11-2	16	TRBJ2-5	TGTGCCAGCAGCTTAGGGGGTGCCAGGCCTGCGGAGACCCAGTACTTC	CASSLGGARPAETQYF
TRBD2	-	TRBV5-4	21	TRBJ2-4	TGTGCCAGCGGCCCCGCACAACTCTCCTGGACTAGCGGTCCGTTGTGGAACATTCAGTACTTC	CASGPAQLSWTSGPLWNIQYF
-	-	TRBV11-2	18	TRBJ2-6	TGTGCCAGCAGCTTAGAGGCGACTGGTCGGTGGGGGGCCAACGTCCTGACTTTC	CASSLEATGRWGANVLTF
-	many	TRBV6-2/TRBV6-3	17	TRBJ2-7	TGTGCCAGCAGTTACCATCCTCAAGGGAGAGACGGCTACGAGCAGTACTTC	CASSYHPQGRDGYEQYF
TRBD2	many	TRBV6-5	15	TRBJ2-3	TGTGCCAGCAGTTACCTAGCGGGCGGCACAGATACGCAGTATTTT	CASSYLAGGTDTQYF
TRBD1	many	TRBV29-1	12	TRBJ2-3	TGCAGCGGAGGACAGGGCACAGATACGCAGTATTTT	CSGGQGTDTQYF
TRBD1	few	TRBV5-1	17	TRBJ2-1	TGCGCCAGCAGACCCGGGACAGGGGGTACCACCTACAATGAGCAGTTCTTC	CASRPGTGGTTYNEQFF
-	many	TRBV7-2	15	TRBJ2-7	TGTGCCAGCAGCTTAGGACTAGGAGCGGCCTACGAGCAGTACTTC	CASSLGLGAAYEQYF
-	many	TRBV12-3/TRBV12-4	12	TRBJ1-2	TGTGCCAGCAGGATCGGAGGGGGAGAGGACACCTTC	CASRIGGGEDTF
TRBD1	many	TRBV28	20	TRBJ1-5	TGTGCCAGCAGTTTAATCGGTATAAGGACCTCAGGGGGCAACAATCAGCCCCAGCATTTT	CASSLIGIRTSGGNNQPQHF
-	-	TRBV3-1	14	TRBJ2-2	TGTGCCAGCAGGCCGGGACGGGCGGGCGGGGAGCTGTTTTTT	CASRPGRAGGELFF
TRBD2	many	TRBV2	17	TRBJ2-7	TGTGCCAGCAGTGAAGATACTAGCGCCTCCCGACCCTACGAGCAGTACTTC	CASSEDTSASRPYEQYF
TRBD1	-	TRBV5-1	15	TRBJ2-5	TGCGCCAGCAGCCCCCGACAGGGATCCCGGGAGACCCAGTACTTC	CASSPRQGSRETQYF